The sequence of this TCR beta chain was determined in a study of T cells in women clearing cervical HPV infection. For the study at large: Control women cleared a single incident HPV16 infection within 12 months. General observations from the study: Repertoire richness, not evenness, was significantly elevated in CIN3+ cases versus controls.

The method was immunoSEQ multiplex PCR; TCRdb's version includes in-frame clones alone and lacks a portion of them. Its listing shows 25,000 to 35,000 clones. Note on this clone: The antigen remains undetermined. The read comes to an end 3 residues before the CDR3 does, leaving the germline J gene to fill in the end.

Trimming cost V 2 bases and J 6 bases, with 20 bases left between them. The CDR3 has 16 amino acids. Germline CDR1 reads MNHNS; CDR2 reads SASEGT. The receptor comes from a woman between 18 and 70 years old with a cervical HPV16 infection that either progressed to CIN3+ or cleared (not recorded which). Specimen: blood buffy coat. This chain uses TRBV6-1 with TRBJ2-7, with D possibly being TRBD2 (6 bases). The CDR3 here is CASSETLGGRVSEQYF. The sequenced CDR3 bases are TGTGCCAGCAGTGAAACGCTCGGGGGTCGGGTCTCCGAG.